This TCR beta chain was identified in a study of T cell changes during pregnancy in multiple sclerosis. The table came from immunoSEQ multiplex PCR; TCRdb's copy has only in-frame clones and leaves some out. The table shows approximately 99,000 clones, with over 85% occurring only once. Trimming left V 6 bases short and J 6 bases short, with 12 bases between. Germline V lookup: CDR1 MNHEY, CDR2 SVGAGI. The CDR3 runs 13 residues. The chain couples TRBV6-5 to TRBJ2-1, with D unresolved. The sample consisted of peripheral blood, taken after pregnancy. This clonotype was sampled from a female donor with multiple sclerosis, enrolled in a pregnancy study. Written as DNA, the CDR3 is TGTGCCAGCAGGTACCAGGCTGGCAATGAGCAGTTCTTC. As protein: CASRYQAGNEQFF.